Listed below are T cell receptor beta chains from one sample, sequenced in a study of response to subunit inactivated influenza vaccine. TCRdb reprocessed the RT-PCR reads via MiXCR and lists one record per CDR3 protein. The table records about 700,000 distinct CDR3 sequences, around 13% of them present only once. The material sequenced was PBMCs from blood, taken roughly 2 weeks before vaccination. These receptors were taken from a middle-aged man who received an inactivated influenza vaccine. Both conserved end residues are part of each CDR3. Fields, in order: J gene, CDR3 length, V gene, D gene, clone size, CDR3 protein, CDR3 DNA. A D gene is named only where the DNA matches it firmly. Size tells how often a clone was seen (once, few, many) or the class of an expanded clone, and some rows leave it out.

TRBJ2-1 | 15 | TRBV28 | TRBD2 | many | CASSFGTSGRNEQFF | TGTGCCAGCAGTTTCGGGACTAGCGGTAGGAATGAGCAGTTCTTC
TRBJ2-7 | 12 | TRBV12-3/TRBV12-4 | NA | many | CASSSVGREQYF | TGTGCCAGCAGCTCGGTTGGCCGCGAGCAGTACTTC
TRBJ2-3 | 13 | TRBV7-8 | NA | few | CASRQRFTDTQYF | TGTGCCAGCAGACAACGATTCACAGATACGCAGTATTTT
TRBJ2-1 | 12 | TRBV7-9 | NA | many | CASSLGTVEQFF | TGTGCCAGCAGCTTAGGGACTGTGGAGCAGTTCTTC
TRBJ1-5 | 16 | TRBV5-6 | NA | few | CASSLYMSGTYQPQHF | TGTGCCAGCAGCTTGTATATGTCGGGGACCTATCAGCCCCAGCATTTT
TRBJ1-2 | 17 | TRBV7-9 | TRBD1 | NA | CASSLDRGRRLERGYTF | TGTGCCAGCAGCTTAGACAGGGGGAGGCGACTGGAGCGCGGCTACACCTTC
TRBJ2-4 | 13 | TRBV6-1 | NA | NA | CASRGPGVDIQYF | TGTGCCAGCAGAGGACCCGGCGTGGACATTCAGTACTTC
TRBJ2-1 | 19 | TRBV11-2 | TRBD2 | many | CASSLVRASGRGTDNEQFF | TGTGCCAGCAGCTTAGTGAGGGCTAGCGGGAGGGGAACTGACAATGAGCAGTTCTTC
TRBJ2-1 | 15 | TRBV5-1 | NA | NA | CASSLLAGANNEQFF | TGCGCCAGCAGCTTGCTCGCAGGGGCGAACAATGAGCAGTTCTTC
TRBJ2-3 | 13 | TRBV18 | NA | NA | CASSRGVGDTQYF | TGTGCCAGCTCACGCGGGGTCGGAGATACGCAGTATTTT
TRBJ1-6 | 14 | TRBV9 | NA | few | CASSVDAGNSPLHF | TGTGCCAGCAGCGTAGATGCGGGGAATTCACCCCTCCACTTT
TRBJ2-1 | 17 | TRBV18 | TRBD1 | NA | CASSPQGTGRFHGEQFF | TGTGCCAGCTCACCTCAAGGGACAGGCCGTTTTCATGGTGAGCAGTTCTTC
TRBJ2-1 | 12 | TRBV12-3/TRBV12-4 | TRBD2 | few | CASSLAGLAQFF | TGTGCCAGCAGTTTAGCGGGACTAGCGCAGTTCTTC
TRBJ2-7 | 15 | TRBV6-5 | TRBD2 | few | CASSYSSGRANEQYF | TGTGCCAGCAGTTACTCCAGCGGGAGGGCCAACGAGCAGTACTTC
TRBJ1-1 | 13 | TRBV19 | NA | few | CASSISRNTEAFF | TGTGCCAGTAGTATTTCCAGGAACACTGAAGCTTTCTTT
TRBJ2-2 | 15 | TRBV6-1 | TRBD1 | NA | CARRRQGSATGELFF | TGTGCCAGAAGACGACAGGGGTCAGCTACCGGGGAGCTGTTTTTT
TRBJ1-2 | 17 | TRBV20-1 | TRBD1 | few | CSARHRDRGLTNYGYTF | TGCAGTGCTAGACATCGGGACAGGGGATTAACTAACTATGGCTACACCTTC
TRBJ1-4 | 13 | TRBV7-9 | NA | many | CASSFGAQEKLFF | TGTGCCAGCAGCTTCGGGGCTCAAGAAAAACTGTTTTTT
TRBJ1-1 | 14 | TRBV12-3/TRBV12-4 | NA | many | CASSWASRGTEAFF | TGTGCCAGCAGTTGGGCCTCCAGGGGCACTGAAGCTTTCTTT
TRBJ1-3 | 16 | TRBV6-5 | TRBD1 | many | CASSFSDRGPRNTIYF | TGTGCCAGCAGTTTTTCCGACAGGGGGCCTAGAAACACCATATATTTT
TRBJ2-7 | 12 | TRBV2 | NA | NA | CALRTGSYEQYF | TGTGCCTTAAGGACGGGCTCCTACGAGCAGTACTTC
TRBJ2-3 | 15 | TRBV5-1 | NA | NA | CASSVDSMSTDTQYF | TGCGCCAGCAGCGTGGACAGTATGAGCACAGATACGCAGTATTTT
TRBJ1-5 | 15 | TRBV11-2 | TRBD1 | few | CASSLGRGPYQPQHF | TGTGCCAGCAGCTTGGGAAGGGGGCCCTATCAGCCCCAGCATTTT
TRBJ2-7 | 16 | TRBV12-3/TRBV12-4 | TRBD1 | few | CASSPGQGIIPYEQYF | TGTGCCAGCAGCCCGGGACAGGGCATCATCCCCTACGAGCAGTACTTC
TRBJ2-7 | 13 | TRBV20-1 | TRBD2 | NA | CSAETSGSYEQYF | TGCAGTGCTGAGACTAGCGGATCCTACGAGCAGTACTTC
TRBJ1-5 | 13 | TRBV5-1 | NA | few | CASREGENQPQHF | TGCGCCAGCAGGGAAGGGGAGAATCAGCCCCAGCATTTT
TRBJ2-2 | 19 | TRBV3-1 | TRBD1 | many | CASSPPYWDRRRHTGELFF | TGTGCCAGCAGCCCCCCTTACTGGGACAGGAGACGCCACACCGGGGAGCTGTTTTTT
TRBJ2-4 | 16 | TRBV20-1 | NA | many | CSARETGELAKNIQYF | TGCAGTGCTAGGGAGACAGGTGAATTAGCCAAAAACATTCAGTACTTC
TRBJ1-2 | 14 | TRBV7-9 | NA | few | CASSSDRSHYGYTF | TGTGCCAGCAGCTCGGACAGATCCCACTATGGCTACACCTTC
TRBJ2-7 | 14 | TRBV5-1 | NA | NA | CASSYSTPAYEQYF | TGCGCCAGCAGCTATAGCACGCCCGCCTACGAGCAGTACTTC
TRBJ2-6 | 15 | TRBV5-5 | NA | NA | CASSLVQAIANVLTF | TGTGCCAGCAGCTTGGTTCAGGCCATCGCCAACGTCCTGACTTTC
TRBJ2-5 | 13 | TRBV4-2 | TRBD1 | few | CASSQTGFETQYF | TGTGCCAGCAGCCAGACAGGGTTTGAGACCCAGTACTTC
TRBJ2-1 | 16 | TRBV7-9 | NA | once | CASSLGAGMDYNEQFF | TGTGCCAGCAGCTTGGGGGCGGGGATGGATTACAATGAGCAGTTCTTC
TRBJ1-5 | 16 | TRBV3-1 | NA | few | CASSQDGSDSNQPQHF | TGTGCCAGCAGCCAAGACGGGTCGGATAGCAATCAGCCCCAGCATTTT
TRBJ1-5 | 14 | TRBV4-3 | NA | many | CASSQDIAVGPQHF | TGCGCCAGCAGCCAAGATATTGCGGTCGGGCCCCAGCATTTT
TRBJ2-1 | 13 | TRBV2 | NA | NA | CASKREWDNEQFF | TGTGCCAGCAAACGGGAATGGGACAATGAGCAGTTCTTC
TRBJ2-5 | 15 | TRBV4-1 | NA | NA | CASSQVTPSQETQYF | TGCGCCAGCAGCCAAGTGACGCCCTCCCAAGAGACCCAGTACTTC
TRBJ2-7 | 12 | TRBV29-1 | NA | NA | CSVGWSGSEQYF | TGCAGCGTTGGGTGGTCGGGGTCCGAGCAGTACTTC
TRBJ2-2 | 13 | TRBV6-2/TRBV6-3 | NA | many | CASSTTYTGELFF | TGTGCCAGCAGCACGACTTACACCGGGGAGCTGTTTTTT
TRBJ1-1 | 17 | TRBV28 | NA | NA | CASSSAGRALINTEAFF | TGTGCCAGCAGTTCCGCCGGTAGGGCTTTGATTAACACTGAAGCTTTCTTT
TRBJ2-2 | 17 | TRBV12-3/TRBV12-4 | TRBD1 | NA | CASKTPSGGPATGELFF | TGTGCCAGCAAGACACCATCAGGGGGCCCTGCGACCGGGGAGCTGTTTTTT
TRBJ2-3 | 15 | TRBV7-2 | NA | NA | CASSSHLGTADTQYF | TGTGCCAGCAGCTCGCACCTGGGTACCGCGGATACGCAGTATTTT
TRBJ2-7 | 11 | TRBV28 | NA | NA | CASSLWDSYYF | TGTGCCAGCAGTTTATGGGACAGTTACTACTTC
TRBJ2-7 | 14 | TRBV19 | TRBD1 | NA | CASTLTGGNNEQYF | TGTGCCAGTACCCTAACAGGGGGGAACAACGAGCAGTACTTC
TRBJ2-5 | 17 | TRBV7-2 | TRBD2 | NA | CASSLFAGGPGGETQYF | TGTGCCAGCAGCTTATTTGCGGGAGGGCCTGGGGGGGAGACCCAGTACTTC
TRBJ2-2 | 16 | TRBV24-1 | TRBD1 | NA | CATSGPTGLGTGELFF | TGTGCCACCAGTGGACCGACAGGGCTTGGCACCGGGGAGCTGTTTTTT